The TCR beta chain described here comes from a study of OX40 agonist ivuxolimab in advanced cancers. Findings of the study overall: The authors did not determine the antigen specificity of the expanded peripheral T cells. Nonresponders, in some cases, also had low normalized T-cell clonal expansion. CD4+ T cells averaged fewer expanded clones than CD8+ T cells.

TCRdb's copy holds only in-frame clones and misses some; the assay was immunoSEQ multiplex PCR. The data show roughly 50,000 clones, with around nine tenths seen just once and 10% held by the top ten. Germline loops: CDR1 SGDLS, CDR2 YYNGEE. The CDR3 has 18 amino acids. After removal of 6 bases from V and 0 bases from J, the junction contained 17 bases not matched to a gene. To note about this clone: The antigen is unknown.

This chain joins TRBV9 and TRBJ1-1; 7 bases map to TRBD1. Sequencing was performed on CD4+ or CD8+ T cells sorted from blood, taken in a trial of the OX40 agonist ivuxolimab. The TCR originated in an adult with an advanced solid tumor such as melanoma, head and neck, liver or kidney cancer. The DNA for the CDR3 is TGTGCCAGCATACCCCGCTGGGGGACAGACCCCCTGAACACTGAAGCTTTCTTT. Translated, it gives CASIPRWGTDPLNTEAFF.